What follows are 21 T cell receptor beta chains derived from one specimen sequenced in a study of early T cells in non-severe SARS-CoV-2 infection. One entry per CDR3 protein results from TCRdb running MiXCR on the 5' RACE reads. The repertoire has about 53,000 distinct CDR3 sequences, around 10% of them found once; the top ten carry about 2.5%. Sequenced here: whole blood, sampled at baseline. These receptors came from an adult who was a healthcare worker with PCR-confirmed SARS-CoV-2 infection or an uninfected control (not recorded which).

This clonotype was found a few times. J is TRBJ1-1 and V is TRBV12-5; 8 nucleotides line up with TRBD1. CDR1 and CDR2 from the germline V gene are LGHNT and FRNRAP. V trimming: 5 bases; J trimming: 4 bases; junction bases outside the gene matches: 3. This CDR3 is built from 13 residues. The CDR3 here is CASGADRGTEAFF. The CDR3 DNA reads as TGTGCTAGTGGTGCCGACAGGGGCACTGAAGCTTTCTTT.

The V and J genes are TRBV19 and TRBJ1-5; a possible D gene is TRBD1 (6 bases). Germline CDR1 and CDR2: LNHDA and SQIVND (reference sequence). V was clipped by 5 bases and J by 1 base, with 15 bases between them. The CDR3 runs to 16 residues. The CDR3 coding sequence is TGTGCCAGTAGTTTCCTGGGGGCGGGAAGCAATCAGCCCCAGCATTTT. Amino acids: CASSFLGAGSNQPQHF.

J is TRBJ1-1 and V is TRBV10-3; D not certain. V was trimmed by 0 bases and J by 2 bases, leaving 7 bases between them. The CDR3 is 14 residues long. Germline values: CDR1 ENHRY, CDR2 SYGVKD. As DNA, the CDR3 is TGTGCCATCAGTGAGTCGCCAGATAACACTGAAGCTTTCTTT. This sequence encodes CAISESPDNTEAFF.

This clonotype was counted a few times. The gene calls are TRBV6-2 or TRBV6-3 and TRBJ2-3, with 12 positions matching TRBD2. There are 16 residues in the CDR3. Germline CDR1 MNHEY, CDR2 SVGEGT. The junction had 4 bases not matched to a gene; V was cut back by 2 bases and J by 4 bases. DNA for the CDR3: TGTGCCAGCAGTTACGGGACTAGCGGGTTCTCAGATACGCAGTATTTT. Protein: CASSYGTSGFSDTQYF.

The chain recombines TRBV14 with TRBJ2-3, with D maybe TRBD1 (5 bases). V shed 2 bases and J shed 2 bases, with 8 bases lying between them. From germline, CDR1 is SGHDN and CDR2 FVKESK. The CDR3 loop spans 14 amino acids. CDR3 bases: TGTGCCAGCAGCCAAAGAGGACACACAGATACGCAGTATTTT. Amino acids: CASSQRGHTDTQYF.

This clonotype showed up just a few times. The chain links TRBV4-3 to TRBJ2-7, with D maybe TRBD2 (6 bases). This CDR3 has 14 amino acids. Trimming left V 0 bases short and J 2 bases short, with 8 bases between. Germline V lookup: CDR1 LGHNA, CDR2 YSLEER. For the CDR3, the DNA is TGCGCCAGCAGCCAAGAGCGGGGCACCTACGAGCAGTACTTC. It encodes CASSQERGTYEQYF.

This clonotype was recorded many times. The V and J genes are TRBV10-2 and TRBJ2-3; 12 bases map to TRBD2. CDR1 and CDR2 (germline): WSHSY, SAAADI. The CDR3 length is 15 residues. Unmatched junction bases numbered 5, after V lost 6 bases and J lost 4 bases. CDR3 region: CASSLGLAGSDTQYF. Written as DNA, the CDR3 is TGCGCCAGCAGCCTAGGACTAGCGGGATCAGATACGCAGTATTTT.

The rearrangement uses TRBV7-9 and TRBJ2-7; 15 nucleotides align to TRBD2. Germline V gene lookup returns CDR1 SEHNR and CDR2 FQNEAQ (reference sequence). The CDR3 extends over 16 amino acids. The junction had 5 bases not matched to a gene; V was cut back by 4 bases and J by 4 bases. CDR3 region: CASSYSGTSGRYEQYF. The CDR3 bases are TGTGCCAGCAGCTACTCCGGGACTAGCGGGAGGTACGAGCAGTACTTC.

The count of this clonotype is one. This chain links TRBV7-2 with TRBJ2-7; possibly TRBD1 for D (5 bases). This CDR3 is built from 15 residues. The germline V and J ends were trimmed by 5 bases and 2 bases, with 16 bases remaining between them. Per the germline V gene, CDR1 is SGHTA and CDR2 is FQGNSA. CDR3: CASSPGRTPTYEQYF. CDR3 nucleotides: TGTGCCAGCAGCCCAGGCAGGACACCCACCTACGAGCAGTACTTC.

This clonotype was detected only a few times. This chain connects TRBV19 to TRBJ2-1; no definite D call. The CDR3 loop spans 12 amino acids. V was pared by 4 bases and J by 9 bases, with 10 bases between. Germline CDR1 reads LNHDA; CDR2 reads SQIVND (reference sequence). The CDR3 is CASSTPSLEQFF. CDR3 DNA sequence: TGTGCCAGTAGTACCCCTAGTCTTGAGCAGTTCTTC. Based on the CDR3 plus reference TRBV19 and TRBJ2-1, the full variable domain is DGGITQSPKYLFRKEGQNVTLSCEQNLNHDAMYWYRQDPGQGLRLIYYSQIVNDFQKGDIAEGYSVSREKKESFPLTVTSAQKNPTAFYLCASSTPSLEQFFGPGTRLTVL.

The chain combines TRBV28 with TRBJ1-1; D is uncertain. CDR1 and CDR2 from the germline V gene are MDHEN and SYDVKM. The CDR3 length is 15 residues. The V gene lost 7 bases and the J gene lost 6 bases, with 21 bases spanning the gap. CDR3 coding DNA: TGTGCCAGCAAACCTGGGTCGGTGCAGCCCCCTGAAGCTTTCTTT. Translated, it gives CASKPGSVQPPEAFF. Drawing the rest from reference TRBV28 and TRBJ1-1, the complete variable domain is DVKVTQSSRYLVKRTGEKVFLECVQDMDHENMFWYRQDPGLGLRLIYFSYDVKMKEKGDIPEGYSVSREKKERFSLILESASTNQTSMYLCASKPGSVQPPEAFFGQGTRLTVV.

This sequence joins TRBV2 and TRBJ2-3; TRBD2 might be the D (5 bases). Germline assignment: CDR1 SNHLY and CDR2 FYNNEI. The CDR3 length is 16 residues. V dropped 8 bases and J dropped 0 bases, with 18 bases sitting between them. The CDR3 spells CASLEARGSSTDTQYF. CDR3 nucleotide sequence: TGTGCCAGCCTAGAGGCTCGGGGTTCTAGCACAGATACGCAGTATTTT.

This CDR3 reads CSARTGGHQPQHF. The CDR3 DNA reads TGCAGTGCTAGAACAGGGGGTCATCAGCCCCAGCATTTT. The V gene is TRBV20-1, the J gene TRBJ1-5, with TRBD1 matching 8 bases. The germline gives CDR1 DFQATT, CDR2 SNEGSKA (reference sequence). The CDR3 consists of 13 residues. The trim removed 2 bases at V and 5 bases at J, leaving 2 bases unmatched.

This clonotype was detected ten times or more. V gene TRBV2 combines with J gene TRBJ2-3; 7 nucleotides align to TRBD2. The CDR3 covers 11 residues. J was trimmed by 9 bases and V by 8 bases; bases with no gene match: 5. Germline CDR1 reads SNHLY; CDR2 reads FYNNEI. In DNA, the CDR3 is TGTGCCAGCCTACTAGCGAGCACGCAGTATTTT. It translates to CASLLASTQYF.

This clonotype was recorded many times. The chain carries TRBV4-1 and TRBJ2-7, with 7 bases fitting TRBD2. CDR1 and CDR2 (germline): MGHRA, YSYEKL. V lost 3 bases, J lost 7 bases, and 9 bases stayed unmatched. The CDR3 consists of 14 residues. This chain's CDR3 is CASSHAAGVGEQYF. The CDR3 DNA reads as TGCGCCAGCAGCCACGCTGCGGGAGTAGGTGAGCAGTACTTC.

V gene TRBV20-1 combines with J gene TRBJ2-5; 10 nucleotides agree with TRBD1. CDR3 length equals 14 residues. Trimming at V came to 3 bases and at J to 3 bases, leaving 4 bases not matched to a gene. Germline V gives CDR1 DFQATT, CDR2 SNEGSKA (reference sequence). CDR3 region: CSASRDRGKETQYF. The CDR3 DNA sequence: TGCAGTGCTAGTAGGGACAGGGGTAAAGAGACCCAGTACTTC.

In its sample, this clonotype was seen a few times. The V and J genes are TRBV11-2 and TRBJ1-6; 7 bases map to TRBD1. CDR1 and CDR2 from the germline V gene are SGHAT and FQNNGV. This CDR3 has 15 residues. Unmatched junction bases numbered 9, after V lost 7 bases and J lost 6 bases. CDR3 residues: CASTVSTGFNSPLHF. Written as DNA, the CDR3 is TGTGCCAGCACGGTGTCGACAGGGTTTAATTCACCCCTCCACTTT.

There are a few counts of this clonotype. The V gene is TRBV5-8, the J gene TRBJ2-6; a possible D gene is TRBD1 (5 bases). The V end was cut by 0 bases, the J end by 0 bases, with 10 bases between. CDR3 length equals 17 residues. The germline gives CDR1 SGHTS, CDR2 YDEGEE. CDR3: CASSLAQTGSGANVLTF. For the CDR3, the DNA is TGTGCCAGCAGCTTGGCCCAAACAGGCTCTGGGGCCAACGTCCTGACTTTC.

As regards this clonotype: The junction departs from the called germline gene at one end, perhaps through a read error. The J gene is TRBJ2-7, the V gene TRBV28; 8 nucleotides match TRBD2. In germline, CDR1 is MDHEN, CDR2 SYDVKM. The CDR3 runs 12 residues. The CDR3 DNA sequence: TGTGCCAGCAGTTTAACAAGCGGGAGAAGGGACTTC. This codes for CASSLTSGRRDF.

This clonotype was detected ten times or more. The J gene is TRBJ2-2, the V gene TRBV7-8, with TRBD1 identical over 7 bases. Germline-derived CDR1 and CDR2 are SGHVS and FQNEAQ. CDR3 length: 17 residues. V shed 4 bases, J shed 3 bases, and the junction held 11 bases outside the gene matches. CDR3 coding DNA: TGTGCCAGCAGCTCGCATCGGCAGCAGGGGGACACCGGGGAGCTGTTTTTT. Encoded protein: CASSSHRQQGDTGELFF.

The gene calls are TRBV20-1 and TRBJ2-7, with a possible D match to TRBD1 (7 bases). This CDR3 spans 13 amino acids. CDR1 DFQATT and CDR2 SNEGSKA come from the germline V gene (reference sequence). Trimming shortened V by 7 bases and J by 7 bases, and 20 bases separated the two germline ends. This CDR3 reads CSVLGPGGREQYF. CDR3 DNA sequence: TGCAGTGTTCTTGGGCCAGGGGGGCGTGAGCAGTACTTC.